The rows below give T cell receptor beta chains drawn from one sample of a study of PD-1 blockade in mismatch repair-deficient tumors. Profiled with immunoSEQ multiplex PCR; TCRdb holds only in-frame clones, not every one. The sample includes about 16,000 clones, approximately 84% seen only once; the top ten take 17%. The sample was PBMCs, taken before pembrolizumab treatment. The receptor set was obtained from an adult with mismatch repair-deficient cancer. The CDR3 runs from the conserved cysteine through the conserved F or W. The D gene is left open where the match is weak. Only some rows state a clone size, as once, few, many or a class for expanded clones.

CDR3nt: TGTGCCAGCAGTAGCGGGGGACTGAATAGCAATCAGCCCCAGCATTTT; CDR3aa: CASSSGGLNSNQPQHF; v_gene: TRBV5-6; d_gene: NA; abundance: NA; j_gene: TRBJ1-5
CDR3nt: TGCGCCAGCAGCCGGGGTCCCTCGACCGGGGAGCTGTTTTTT; CDR3aa: CASSRGPSTGELFF; v_gene: TRBV4-1; d_gene: NA; abundance: NA; j_gene: TRBJ2-2
CDR3nt: TGCGCCAGCAGCCAAGGGACAGGGGGCCTGGGCGAGCAGTACTTC; CDR3aa: CASSQGTGGLGEQYF; v_gene: TRBV4-3; d_gene: TRBD1; abundance: NA; j_gene: TRBJ2-7
CDR3nt: TGTGCCAGCAGTTTATCGGGGACTAGCGGGCCCTACAATGAGCAGTTCTTC; CDR3aa: CASSLSGTSGPYNEQFF; v_gene: TRBV27; d_gene: TRBD2; abundance: NA; j_gene: TRBJ2-1
CDR3nt: TGTGCCAGCAGCCCGGACAGTCTGGGATTAGCTAACTATGGCTACACCTTC; CDR3aa: CASSPDSLGLANYGYTF; v_gene: TRBV7-9; d_gene: NA; abundance: NA; j_gene: TRBJ1-2
CDR3nt: TGTGCCAGCAGCTTGGGACTAGTCCTAGAGACCCAGTACTTC; CDR3aa: CASSLGLVLETQYF; v_gene: TRBV5-5; d_gene: NA; abundance: NA; j_gene: TRBJ2-5
CDR3nt: TGTGCCAGCAGCCCCGGGGGGACACAAGAGACCCAGTACTTC; CDR3aa: CASSPGGTQETQYF; v_gene: TRBV5-4; d_gene: NA; abundance: NA; j_gene: TRBJ2-5
CDR3nt: TGTGCCAGCAGCCAAGAATCCCGGTGGGGGCTGATCTACGAGCAGTACTTC; CDR3aa: CASSQESRWGLIYEQYF; v_gene: TRBV4-2; d_gene: NA; abundance: NA; j_gene: TRBJ2-7
CDR3nt: TGTGCCAGCAGACCACAGGGGGCACCCTATGGCTACACCTTC; CDR3aa: CASRPQGAPYGYTF; v_gene: TRBV28; d_gene: TRBD1; abundance: NA; j_gene: TRBJ1-2
CDR3nt: TGTGCCAGCAGTTTATCAGCCAGAAGCTCCTACAATGAGCAGTTCTTC; CDR3aa: CASSLSARSSYNEQFF; v_gene: TRBV27; d_gene: NA; abundance: NA; j_gene: TRBJ2-1
CDR3nt: TGTGCCACCAGCAGAGATCCAGGGGGTGACACTGAAGCTTTCTTT; CDR3aa: CATSRDPGGDTEAFF; v_gene: TRBV15; d_gene: TRBD1; abundance: once; j_gene: TRBJ1-1
CDR3nt: TGTGCCAGCAGCCAAGATCTAGCGGGAGGCACAGATACGCAGTATTTT; CDR3aa: CASSQDLAGGTDTQYF; v_gene: TRBV4-2; d_gene: TRBD2; abundance: NA; j_gene: TRBJ2-3
CDR3nt: TGTGCCAGTAGTATAAACTTGAACACTGAAGCTTTCTTT; CDR3aa: CASSINLNTEAFF; v_gene: TRBV19; d_gene: NA; abundance: NA; j_gene: TRBJ1-1
CDR3nt: TGTGCCAGCAGCCTAGTAGATACGCAGTATTTT; CDR3aa: CASSLVDTQYF; v_gene: TRBV7-9; d_gene: NA; abundance: NA; j_gene: TRBJ2-3
CDR3nt: TGTGCCAGTAAAGGACAGGGGGGGTATCAGCCCCAGCATTTT; CDR3aa: CASKGQGGYQPQHF; v_gene: TRBV19; d_gene: TRBD1; abundance: NA; j_gene: TRBJ1-5
CDR3nt: TGTGCCAGCAGTCAACAGGGGTGGGGTCAGCCCCAGCATTTT; CDR3aa: CASSQQGWGQPQHF; v_gene: TRBV27; d_gene: TRBD1; abundance: NA; j_gene: TRBJ1-5
CDR3nt: TGTGCCAGCAGCCGGGACCCCGCGGCCAATGAGCAGTTCTTC; CDR3aa: CASSRDPAANEQFF; v_gene: TRBV11-2; d_gene: NA; abundance: NA; j_gene: TRBJ2-1
CDR3nt: TGTGCCAGCAGACCATCTGACAGCCTAGGCGGCTACACCTTC; CDR3aa: CASRPSDSLGGYTF; v_gene: TRBV6-5; d_gene: NA; abundance: NA; j_gene: TRBJ1-2
CDR3nt: TGTGCCAGCCATACCGCTGGGGCCAACGTCCTGACTTTC; CDR3aa: CASHTAGANVLTF; v_gene: TRBV6-6; d_gene: NA; abundance: NA; j_gene: TRBJ2-6
CDR3nt: TGTGCCAGCAGTCCCCGACAGGGGAGTGGTGAGCAGTACTTC; CDR3aa: CASSPRQGSGEQYF; v_gene: TRBV6-1; d_gene: TRBD1; abundance: NA; j_gene: TRBJ2-7
CDR3nt: TGTGCCAGCAGCCGACACCGACTAGCCCCGCAGTATTTT; CDR3aa: CASSRHRLAPQYF; v_gene: TRBV28; d_gene: TRBD2; abundance: NA; j_gene: TRBJ2-3
CDR3nt: TGTGCCAGCAGCTTGGAGCATAGCCGTACCACCTACGAGCAGTACTTC; CDR3aa: CASSLEHSRTTYEQYF; v_gene: TRBV11-2; d_gene: NA; abundance: NA; j_gene: TRBJ2-7
CDR3nt: TGCGCCAGCAGCCCAGCGCCGACAGGGGGCGAGAGGAGCTATGGCTACACCTTC; CDR3aa: CASSPAPTGGERSYGYTF; v_gene: TRBV4-1; d_gene: TRBD1; abundance: NA; j_gene: TRBJ1-2
CDR3nt: TGTGCCAGTAGTGGGACAGGGGTATCAGATACGCAGTATTTT; CDR3aa: CASSGTGVSDTQYF; v_gene: TRBV19; d_gene: TRBD1; abundance: NA; j_gene: TRBJ2-3
CDR3nt: TGTGCCAGCTCCCCAGGGACAGCAAGCTCCTACGAGCAGTACTTC; CDR3aa: CASSPGTASSYEQYF; v_gene: TRBV18; d_gene: TRBD1; abundance: NA; j_gene: TRBJ2-7
CDR3nt: TGTGCCAGCAGCTTGCAGCAGTACGGAGGGGAGACCCAGTACTTC; CDR3aa: CASSLQQYGGETQYF; v_gene: TRBV5-6; d_gene: NA; abundance: NA; j_gene: TRBJ2-5
CDR3nt: TGTGCCAGCAGCCCAGGGACAGGGGGCGGCTACGAGCAGTACTTC; CDR3aa: CASSPGTGGGYEQYF; v_gene: TRBV11-2; d_gene: TRBD1; abundance: NA; j_gene: TRBJ2-7
CDR3nt: TGCGCCAGCAGCTTGGTCGGGACTTCATCTGTGAGCGAGCAGTACTTC; CDR3aa: CASSLVGTSSVSEQYF; v_gene: TRBV5-1; d_gene: NA; abundance: medium-sized; j_gene: TRBJ2-7
CDR3nt: TGCGCCAGCAGCTGGACGGTGGCCTACGAGCAGTACTTC; CDR3aa: CASSWTVAYEQYF; v_gene: TRBV5-1; d_gene: NA; abundance: once; j_gene: TRBJ2-7
CDR3nt: TGTGCCTGGAGTCCAAGGGGGGGATACACAGATACGCAGTATTTT; CDR3aa: CAWSPRGGYTDTQYF; v_gene: TRBV30; d_gene: NA; abundance: NA; j_gene: TRBJ2-3
CDR3nt: TGTGCCAGCAGCCAAGGCTGGGAGGATGCTGAGCAGTTCTTC; CDR3aa: CASSQGWEDAEQFF; v_gene: TRBV7-9; d_gene: NA; abundance: NA; j_gene: TRBJ2-1